The 18 T cell receptor beta chains given below trace back to one sample, sequenced in a study of response to subunit inactivated influenza vaccine. TCRdb processed the RT-PCR reads anew with MiXCR; each CDR3 protein has one entry. This table holds about 530,000 distinct CDR3 sequences, 10% to 15% found once. Sequencing used PBMCs from blood, obtained on the day of vaccination. All receptors derive from a man aged 50-60 years who received an inactivated influenza vaccine.

This clonotype was seen many times. The genes are TRBV28 and TRBJ1-1, with D uncertain. This CDR3 region has 12 residues. The germline V gene encodes CDR1 MDHEN and CDR2 SYDVKM. V was shortened by 6 bases and J by 7 bases, with 12 bases between the two germline ends. The CDR3 loop reads CASRTAAGEAFF. In nucleotides, the CDR3 is TGTGCCAGCAGGACGGCAGCTGGTGAAGCTTTCTTT.

This clonotype has a handful of counts. The chain is built from TRBV4-2 and TRBJ2-4, with TRBD2 matching 11 bases. Germline V gives CDR1 LGHNA, CDR2 YNFKEQ. The CDR3 extends over 22 amino acids. Trimming at V came to 0 bases and at J to 0 bases, leaving 16 bases not matched to a gene. The CDR3 DNA sequence: TGTGCCAGCAGCCAAGAAATCGTTGGTGGGACTAGCGGAATCCTAGCCAAAAACATTCAGTACTTC. Translating gives CASSQEIVGGTSGILAKNIQYF.

This chain joins TRBV4-3 and TRBJ2-7; D is uncertain. Per germline, CDR1 LGHNA and CDR2 YSLEER. Between the trimmed V and J ends, which lost 1 base and 6 bases, there was a span of 16 bases. The CDR3 length is 15 residues. CDR3 in amino acids: CASSQGDADVREQYF. Here the CDR3 DNA reads TGCGCCAGCAGCCAAGGAGACGCAGACGTCCGCGAGCAGTACTTC.

This clonotype occurred many times. This chain's CDR3 is CASITAGLSTDTQYF. The CDR3 nucleotides read TGTGCCAGCATCACCGCGGGACTTAGCACAGATACGCAGTATTTT. The chain uses TRBV28 and TRBJ2-3, with D possibly TRBD2 on 6 matching bases. This CDR3 region has 15 residues. Trimming removed 7 bases at V and 0 bases at J, with 14 bases between. Germline values: CDR1 MDHEN, CDR2 SYDVKM.

The CDR3 DNA is TGTGCCAGCAGCTTACAAGCGGGAAGGGAGACCCAGTACTTC. Its protein is CASSLQAGRETQYF. This chain connects TRBV7-9 to TRBJ2-5; 7 bases match TRBD2. The trim removed 2 bases at V and 5 bases at J, leaving 5 bases unmatched. Germline V lookup: CDR1 SEHNR, CDR2 FQNEAQ (reference sequence). This CDR3 is built from 14 residues.

The table lists this clonotype with a few counts. The gene calls are TRBV3-1 and TRBJ2-7; D is possibly TRBD2 (6 bases). V lost 4 bases and J 2 bases, leaving 21 bases between the germline ends. The germline V gene encodes CDR1 LGHDT and CDR2 YNNKEL (reference sequence). The CDR3 covers 17 residues. The CDR3 reads CASSPFLGSGRTYEQYF. As DNA, the CDR3 is TGTGCCAGCAGCCCCTTCCTCGGGAGCGGAAGAACCTACGAGCAGTACTTC.

This clonotype has ten or more counts. The chain combines TRBV5-1 with TRBJ1-5, with TRBD1 identical over 7 bases. The J segment lost 0 bases and the V segment lost 4 bases, leaving 4 bases of the junction unmatched. Germline CDR1 is SGHRS and CDR2 is YFSETQ. The CDR3 extends over 15 amino acids. This CDR3 reads CASSLGQSSNQPQHF. CDR3 DNA sequence: TGCGCCAGCAGCCTGGGACAGAGTAGCAATCAGCCCCAGCATTTT.

This clonotype was observed at least ten times. The DNA of the CDR3 is TGTGCCAGCAGTTTATCCCCCGGACAGGGGAGCAAGCAGTACTTC. This gives the protein CASSLSPGQGSKQYF. The rearrangement links TRBV27 to TRBJ2-7; 9 bases match TRBD1. V shed 0 bases, J shed 8 bases, and the junction held 8 bases outside the gene matches. The CDR3 consists of 15 residues. Germline V gene lookup returns CDR1 MNHEY and CDR2 SMNVEV (reference sequence).

The V and J genes are TRBV9 and TRBJ2-3; D perhaps matches TRBD2 (5 bases). The V gene lost 0 bases and the J gene lost 2 bases, with 7 bases spanning the gap. Looked up from germline, CDR1 is SGDLS and CDR2 is YYNGEE. The CDR3 runs to 14 residues. The chain's CDR3 is CASSVAGNTDTQYF. CDR3 nucleotide sequence: TGTGCCAGCAGCGTAGCGGGGAACACAGATACGCAGTATTTT. The full variable domain, with the rest looked up from reference TRBV9 and TRBJ2-3, is DSGVTQTPKHLITATGQRVTLRCSPRSGDLSVYWYQQSLDQGLQFLIQYYNGEERAKGNILERFSAQQFPDLHSELNLSSLELGDSALYFCASSVAGNTDTQYFGPGTRLTVL.

The chain carries TRBV4-1 and TRBJ2-5, with 7 bases matching TRBD2. Germline CDR1 MGHRA, CDR2 YSYEKL. The V gene end was trimmed by 0 bases and the J gene end by 7 bases; junction bases not matched to a gene: 2. The CDR3 is 13 amino acids. CDR3 sequence reads: CASSQEAGMTQYF. The CDR3 nucleotides read TGCGCCAGCAGCCAAGAAGCGGGGATGACCCAGTACTTC.

This clonotype was counted at least ten times. V is TRBV6-1 and J is TRBJ2-1; 13 nucleotides agree with TRBD2. The germline gives CDR1 MNHNS, CDR2 SASEGT. The CDR3 is 14 residues long. The V gene end was trimmed by 9 bases and the J gene end by 5 bases; junction bases not matched to a gene: 4. The CDR3 DNA follows: TGTGCCAGTAGGACTAGCGGGGGTCACAATGAGCAGTTCTTC. Its protein product is CASRTSGGHNEQFF.

The genes are TRBV6-1 and TRBJ1-6; D unclear. Trimming removed 7 bases from V and 4 bases from J, with 17 bases in between. The length of the CDR3 is 16 residues. Per the germline V gene, CDR1 is MNHNS and CDR2 is SASEGT. For the CDR3, the DNA is TGTGCCAGCAATAGAGGCCTTGGGCAGTATAATTCACCCCTCCACTTT. Its translation is CASNRGLGQYNSPLHF.

The table lists this clonotype with a few counts. The CDR3 loop reads CASSLQGGWFAFF. The DNA for the CDR3 is TGCGCCAGCAGCTTACAGGGGGGCTGGTTTGCTTTCTTT. V usage is TRBV5-1 and J usage is TRBJ1-1, with TRBD1 identical over 8 bases. With V trimmed by 2 bases and J by 11 bases, 8 bases remained unmatched. The CDR3 is 13 residues long. Germline V gene sequence: CDR1 SGHRS, CDR2 YFSETQ.

This clonotype showed up many times. The J gene is TRBJ2-1, the V gene TRBV5-1; TRBD1 or TRBD2 may be the D gene (5 bases each). CDR1 and CDR2 (germline): SGHRS, YFSETQ. The ends were cut back, 5 bases at V and 7 bases at J, with 13 bases in the middle. This CDR3 has 13 amino acids. CDR3 sequence: CASRDIGGNEQFF. As DNA, the CDR3 is TGCGCCAGCAGGGATATTGGGGGAAATGAGCAGTTCTTC.

This clonotype was recorded a few times. The chain uses TRBV10-3 and TRBJ2-3; tentative D call: TRBD2 (6 bases). Germline V lookup: CDR1 ENHRY, CDR2 SYGVKD. The V gene lost 1 base and the J gene lost 5 bases, with 7 bases spanning the gap. There are 13 residues in the CDR3. Written as DNA, the CDR3 is TGTGCCATCAGTGAGTTGGGGGGAGATACGCAGTATTTT. As protein: CAISELGGDTQYF.

This clonotype was observed many times. This sequence joins TRBV14 and TRBJ1-4, with D perhaps matching TRBD1 (5 bases). The germline V gene has CDR1 SGHDN and CDR2 FVKESK. The CDR3 has 13 amino acids. V shed 0 bases and J shed 10 bases, with 9 bases lying between them. The DNA of the CDR3 is TGTGCCAGCAGCCAAGATATTAGGGGAAAACTGTTTTTT. This encodes CASSQDIRGKLFF.

Only a few counts were recorded for this clonotype. The chain employs TRBV10-3 and TRBJ2-7; D gene ambiguous. Germline CDR1 is ENHRY and CDR2 is SYGVKD. The CDR3 loop spans 14 amino acids. Trimming cost V 0 bases and J 5 bases, with 11 bases left between them. The CDR3 region is CAISESNMGNEQYF. CDR3 bases: TGTGCCATCAGTGAGTCGAATATGGGGAACGAGCAGTACTTC.

The chain joins TRBV12-3 or TRBV12-4 to TRBJ2-7; 7 positions match TRBD1. V shed 8 bases, J shed 3 bases, and the junction held 10 bases outside the gene matches. The CDR3 covers 14 residues. The CDR3 sequence: CASAKTGNNYEQYF. In DNA form, the CDR3 reads TGTGCCAGCGCTAAGACAGGGAATAACTACGAGCAGTACTTC.